The present T cell receptor beta chain was sequenced within a study of T cells after yellow fever vaccination. The sample holds many counts of this clonotype. TCRdb analysed the 5' RACE reads with MiXCR anew, one entry per CDR3 protein. The data show roughly 310,000 distinct CDR3 sequences, 8.7% seen once. The origin of this receptor is a man between 18 and 35 years old who received the YFV17D yellow fever vaccine. This specimen was PBMCs, taken on the day of the first yellow fever vaccination.

The CDR3 here is CSARGPGASGELFF. DNA for the CDR3: TGCAGTGCTAGAGGGCCAGGGGCATCCGGGGAGCTGTTTTTT. The rearrangement links TRBV20-1 to TRBJ2-2, with D tentatively TRBD1 (6 bases). The germline CDR1 and CDR2 sequences are DFQATT and SNEGSKA (reference sequence). V lost 1 base and J lost 6, with 12 bases in between. The CDR3 length is 14 residues.